This T cell receptor beta chain is from a study of early T cells in non-severe SARS-CoV-2 infection. Study details: From unsorted whole blood, bulk RNA was sequenced, and the chains remained unpaired. General study findings and limits: In VDJdb matching, anti-spike CD8 responses were favored while private and CD4 specificities went missing.

There are 15 residues in the CDR3. Trimming cost V 4 bases and J 2 bases, with 13 bases left between them. Germline CDR1 is SGDLS and CDR2 is YYNGEE. Attachment of unique molecular identifiers was made to individual cDNA molecules. TCRdb reprocessed the 5' RACE reads via MiXCR and lists one record per CDR3 protein. The sample yields about 29,000 distinct CDR3 sequences, roughly 4.5% seen once. This clonotype was seen only a few times. Its matching antigen is unknown. The material sequenced was whole blood. This TCR derives from an adult who was a healthcare worker with PCR-confirmed SARS-CoV-2 infection or an uninfected control (not recorded which). J is TRBJ2-1 and V is TRBV9; possible D gene TRBD1, 6 bases. Here the CDR3 DNA reads TGTGCCAGCAGCCCCCACAGGGCAACCTACAATGAGCAGTTCTTC. This codes for CASSPHRATYNEQFF.